A single sample is the source of the 26 T cell receptor beta chains below, sequenced in a study of T cell responses to AZD1222 COVID-19 vaccine. Profiled with immunoSEQ multiplex PCR; TCRdb holds only in-frame clones, not every one. Of some 87,000 clones listed, 75% to 90% were seen once; the top ten hold approximately 30%. Source: peripheral blood, taken on day 0 of AZD1222 vaccination. The source of these receptors is an adult in good health.

V and J are TRBV7-2 and TRBJ2-7, with TRBD2 matching 13 bases. The CDR3 runs to 14 residues. The trim removed 6 bases at V and 12 bases at J, leaving 11 bases unmatched. The germline gives CDR1 SGHTA, CDR2 FQGNSA. CDR3 protein: CASSTGTSGIPGYF. The CDR3 DNA is TGTGCCAGCAGTACCGGGACTAGCGGGATTCCGGGGTACTTC.

The chain links TRBV19 to TRBJ2-2; TRBD1 agrees at 12 bases. In germline, CDR1 is LNHDA, CDR2 SQIVND (reference sequence). CDR3 length: 17 residues. The trim removed 4 bases at V and 3 bases at J, leaving 6 bases unmatched. This CDR3 is CASSTSGTGGYTGELFF. The CDR3 coding sequence is TGTGCCAGTAGTACCTCCGGGACAGGGGGCTACACCGGGGAGCTGTTTTTT. Variable domain in full (rest from reference TRBV19 and TRBJ2-2): DGGITQSPKYLFRKEGQNVTLSCEQNLNHDAMYWYRQDPGQGLRLIYYSQIVNDFQKGDIAEGYSVSREKKESFPLTVTSAQKNPTAFYLCASSTSGTGGYTGELFFGEGSRLTVL.

The chain combines TRBV6-5 with TRBJ2-7; the D gene is possibly TRBD1 (6 bases). CDR3 length equals 15 residues. In germline, CDR1 is MNHEY, CDR2 SVGAGI. The V end lost 5 bases, the J end lost 0 bases, and 14 bases lay between the germline ends. CDR3 bases: TGTGCCAGCAGTACCCGACAGGCGGCCTCCTACGAGCAGTACTTC. This translates into CASSTRQAASYEQYF.

Here the CDR3 reads CASSPNLDNSGNTIYF. The CDR3 DNA follows: TGTGCCAGCAGTCCAAATCTCGACAACTCTGGAAACACCATATATTTT. The V gene is TRBV27, the J gene TRBJ1-3; D remains ambiguous. V lost 5 bases and J 0 bases, leaving 14 bases between the germline ends. CDR3 length: 16 amino acids. Germline CDR1 MNHEY, CDR2 SMNVEV (reference sequence).

The rearrangement links TRBV29-1 to TRBJ1-5; D gene unclear. The CDR3 runs to 13 residues. V was pared by 7 bases and J by 0 bases, with 10 bases between. Looked up from germline, CDR1 is SQVTM and CDR2 is ANQGSEA. The CDR3 region has the DNA TGCAGCGCTGGACTGAATAGCAATCAGCCCCAGCATTTT. The encoded protein is CSAGLNSNQPQHF. Complete variable domain (other parts from reference TRBV29-1 and TRBJ1-5): SAVISQKPSRDICQRGTSLTIQCQVDSQVTMMFWYRQQPGQSLTLIATANQGSEATYESGFVIDKFPISRPNLTFSTLTVSNMSPEDSSIYLCSAGLNSNQPQHFGDGTRLSIL.

DNA of the CDR3: TGTGCCATCAGTGAGTCGTTAATAAACCCAGGTGAAGGGGTGATGTTCTTC. Translated, it gives CAISESLINPGEGVMFF. V usage is TRBV10-3 and J usage is TRBJ2-1, with D possibly matching TRBD1 (5 bases). The germline CDR1 and CDR2 sequences are ENHRY and SYGVKD. CDR3 length equals 17 residues. Trimming shortened V by 0 bases and J by 15 bases, and 27 bases separated the two germline ends.

This clone came up once. The chain employs TRBV27 and TRBJ2-1, with D uncertain. The CDR3 contains 13 residues. Trimming removed 3 bases at V and 2 bases at J, with 5 bases between. Germline values: CDR1 MNHEY, CDR2 SMNVEV (reference sequence). CDR3 in amino acids: CASSFPTYNEQFF. The CDR3 DNA sequence: TGTGCCAGCAGTTTCCCGACCTACAATGAGCAGTTCTTC.

This chain links TRBV9 with TRBJ2-3; 10 bases align to TRBD2. The CDR3 spans 15 residues. Germline loops: CDR1 SGDLS, CDR2 YYNGEE. J lost 6 bases, V lost 0 bases, and 4 bases had no gene match. The CDR3 coding sequence is TGTGCCAGCAGCGTAGACATTAGCGGGAGGGATACGCAGTATTTT. Amino acid sequence: CASSVDISGRDTQYF.

This chain uses TRBV7-9 with TRBJ1-2; TRBD1 agrees at 10 bases. V gave up 6 bases and J gave up 3 bases; unmatched junction bases: 10. CDR1 and CDR2 from the germline V gene are SEHNR and FQNEAQ (reference sequence). The CDR3 has 16 amino acids. Here the CDR3 reads CASSKPRDRGDYGYTF. The CDR3 nucleotides are TGTGCCAGCAGTAAGCCCCGGGACAGGGGTGACTATGGCTACACCTTC.

The chain carries TRBV28 and TRBJ2-3; TRBD1 might be the D (6 bases). Trimming took 8 bases from V and 4 from J, leaving 7 bases between them. Germline values: CDR1 MDHEN, CDR2 SYDVKM. This CDR3 contains 11 residues. CDR3 in DNA: TGTGCCAGCCGACAGGCAGATACGCAGTATTTT. Translation: CASRQADTQYF.

This sequence joins TRBV7-6 and TRBJ2-2; D uncertain. CDR1 and CDR2 (germline): SGHVS, FNYEAQ. Trimming cost V 5 bases and J 6 bases, with 13 bases left between them. The CDR3 sequence is 14 residues long. In nucleotides, the CDR3 is TGTGCCAGCAGCCCACCCCTGGGCGCCGGGGAGCTGTTTTTT. Encoded protein: CASSPPLGAGELFF.

The chain recombines TRBV18 with TRBJ2-7, with 9 bases identical to TRBD1. The junction had 0 bases not matched to a gene; V was cut back by 3 bases and J by 6 bases. CDR3 size: 12 residues. Germline V gene lookup returns CDR1 KGHSH and CDR2 LQKENI. The CDR3 coding sequence is TGTGCCAGCTCACCGACAGGGGGCGAGCAGTACTTC. Protein sequence: CASSPTGGEQYF.

The rearrangement links TRBV9 to TRBJ2-1; D is perhaps TRBD1 (6 bases). Deletions cut 0 bases from V and 2 bases from J, with 12 bases between. The CDR3 is made up of 16 amino acids. CDR1 is SGDLS and CDR2 is YYNGEE in the germline V gene. CDR3 DNA sequence: TGTGCCAGCAGCGTAGAAGGGGGTAGTCCCTACAATGAGCAGTTCTTC. It is translated as CASSVEGGSPYNEQFF.

The J gene is TRBJ1-2, the V gene TRBV19; D possibly corresponds to TRBD1 (5 bases). CDR3 length: 15 residues. Trimming took 6 bases from V and 3 from J, leaving 17 bases between them. Germline CDR1 reads LNHDA; CDR2 reads SQIVND (reference sequence). The CDR3 nucleotides read TGTGCCAGTAGGACTCGGACACCGAACCACTATGGCTACACCTTC. It codes for CASRTRTPNHYGYTF.

The V call is TRBV6-6, the J call TRBJ1-6, with D unresolved. The CDR3 runs to 16 residues. Trimming pared 0 bases from V and 11 bases from J, leaving 17 bases between. Germline CDR1 MNHNY, CDR2 SVGAGI (reference sequence). As DNA, the CDR3 is TGTGCCAGCAGTTACTCAGGGAGTGGGGTTGCGGCACCCCTCCACTTT. Its translation is CASSYSGSGVAAPLHF.

Written as DNA, the CDR3 is TGCGCCAGCAGCTTTACTACACGTGGTGGCTACACCTTC. This encodes CASSFTTRGGYTF. The chain carries TRBV5-1 and TRBJ1-2; unclear D gene. V was pared by 2 bases and J by 7 bases, with 12 bases between. Germline V gene sequence: CDR1 SGHRS, CDR2 YFSETQ. The CDR3 extends over 13 amino acids.

The J gene is TRBJ2-5, the V gene TRBV15, with 9 bases aligning to TRBD1. The trim removed 1 base at V and 2 bases at J, leaving 5 bases unmatched. Germline CDR1 LNHNV, CDR2 YYDKDF (reference sequence). The CDR3 contains 16 residues. The CDR3 sequence is CATSRVDRGRQETQYF. The DNA of the CDR3 is TGTGCCACCAGCAGAGTGGACAGGGGACGACAAGAGACCCAGTACTTC.

V gene TRBV28 combines with J gene TRBJ1-6; tentative D call: TRBD1 (6 bases). The V gene lost 5 bases and the J gene lost 4 bases, with 9 bases spanning the gap. This CDR3 region has 14 residues. Germline V lookup: CDR1 MDHEN, CDR2 SYDVKM. The CDR3 DNA reads TGTGCCAGCAGTCTTCAGGGGTATAATTCACCCCTCCACTTT. This sequence encodes CASSLQGYNSPLHF. The full variable domain, with the rest looked up from reference TRBV28 and TRBJ1-6, is DVKVTQSSRYLVKRTGEKVFLECVQDMDHENMFWYRQDPGLGLRLIYFSYDVKMKEKGDIPEGYSVSREKKERFSLILESASTNQTSMYLCASSLQGYNSPLHFGNGTRLTVT.

This rearrangement joins TRBV7-6 to TRBJ1-5, with D unresolved. Germline V gene lookup returns CDR1 SGHVS and CDR2 FNYEAQ. The V end was cut by 5 bases, the J end by 6 bases, with 11 bases between. This CDR3 comprises 13 residues. Here the CDR3 reads CASSPQGSQPQHF. The CDR3, as DNA: TGTGCCAGCAGCCCCCAAGGTTCTCAGCCCCAGCATTTT.

The rearrangement joins TRBV21-1 to TRBJ2-1; no check of the table's D call, TRBD1, against the DNA was made. TRBV21-1 is an annotated pseudogene. The CDR3 covers 15 residues. CDR3 bases: TGTGCCAGCATCTGGAGGGGGCAATTTTACAATGAGCAGTTCTTC. It translates to CASIWRGQFYNEQFF.

The chain carries TRBV6-4 and TRBJ2-5; no firm D call. The CDR3 extends over 16 amino acids. Trimming took 7 bases from V and 5 from J, leaving 23 bases between them. CDR1 is MRHNA and CDR2 is SNTAGT in the germline V gene. Written as DNA, the CDR3 is TGTGCCAGCACTGAAACCGGAGATGGCTGGGGTGAGACCCAGTACTTC. Amino acids: CASTETGDGWGETQYF.

This chain uses TRBV5-1 with TRBJ2-1; 9 nucleotides agree with TRBD1. This CDR3 has 15 amino acids. Germline V lookup: CDR1 SGHRS, CDR2 YFSETQ. After removal of 5 bases from V and 3 bases from J, the junction contained 6 bases not matched to a gene. CDR3 DNA sequence: TGCGCCAGCAGGCTCGGGGACAGGGACTACAATGAGCAGTTCTTC. It specifies CASRLGDRDYNEQFF.

The chain employs TRBV9 and TRBJ2-1, with TRBD2 as a possible D gene (6 bases). This CDR3 is built from 21 residues. Trimming took off 2 bases at V and 0 bases at J, with 27 bases between the two ends. Germline CDR1 is SGDLS and CDR2 is YYNGEE. The CDR3 here is CASSVGSQVPPRDFSYNEQFF. The CDR3, as DNA: TGTGCCAGCAGCGTCGGCTCCCAGGTCCCACCTAGGGACTTCTCCTACAATGAGCAGTTCTTC.

The sample holds one count of this clone. The chain carries TRBV7-6 and TRBJ2-1; 7 nucleotides match TRBD2. Trimming at V came to 1 base and at J to 2 bases, leaving 5 bases not matched to a gene. Germline V gives CDR1 SGHVS, CDR2 FNYEAQ. The CDR3 has 16 residues. CDR3 loop: CASSLDGRHTYNEQFF. CDR3 DNA: TGTGCCAGCAGCTTAGACGGGAGGCACACCTACAATGAGCAGTTCTTC.

CDR3 in amino acids: CASSFSVQETQYF. CDR3 bases: TGTGCCAGCAGCTTCTCTGTTCAAGAGACCCAGTACTTC. The rearrangement uses TRBV7-6 and TRBJ2-5; D is unresolved. Looked up from germline, CDR1 is SGHVS and CDR2 is FNYEAQ. The CDR3 has 13 residues. V lost 3 bases and J 2 bases, leaving 7 bases between the germline ends.

The genes are TRBV5-6 and TRBJ1-5, with TRBD1 identical over 7 bases. J lost 3 bases, V lost 1 base, and 10 bases had no gene match. The length of the CDR3 is 17 residues. Germline-derived CDR1 and CDR2 are SGHDT and YYEEEE. CDR3 nucleotides: TGTGCCAGCAGCTTGTATTTGTCTAGGGGGCCCAATCAGCCCCAGCATTTT. This translates into CASSLYLSRGPNQPQHF.